Listed below are T cell receptor beta chains from one sample, sequenced in a study of cytomegalovirus exposure and HLA in healthy donors. TCRdb's table, derived via immunoSEQ multiplex PCR, lists solely in-frame clones and lacks some. The table has 150,000 to 200,000 clones, 70% to 90% seen once; the top ten hold approximately 5%. The sample consisted of PBMCs. These receptors all come from a young woman in good health and CMV-seronegative. Both conserved end residues are part of each CDR3. A D gene is named only where the DNA matches it firmly. A row's size may be missing; if present it is once, few, many or a size class.

clone_size: -; cdr3_length: 17; v_call: TRBV7-2; j_call: TRBJ1-2; d_call: TRBD1; cdr3_nt: TGTGCCAGCAGCTTAGCGGGACAGGGGGCAGTTGGCTATGGCTACACCTTC; cdr3_aa: CASSLAGQGAVGYGYTF
clone_size: -; cdr3_length: 15; v_call: TRBV19; j_call: TRBJ1-5; d_call: TRBD1; cdr3_nt: TGTGCCAGTAGTACGGGGACAGGGGGAAATCAGCCCCAGCATTTT; cdr3_aa: CASSTGTGGNQPQHF
clone_size: -; cdr3_length: 14; v_call: TRBV5-1; j_call: TRBJ2-7; d_call: -; cdr3_nt: TGCGCCAGCAGCTTGACGGAAAGCTCCTACGAGCAGTACTTC; cdr3_aa: CASSLTESSYEQYF
clone_size: once; cdr3_length: 17; v_call: TRBV5-1; j_call: TRBJ2-7; d_call: TRBD1; cdr3_nt: TGCGCCAGCAGCTTGGGACCACAGGGGTCATCCTCCTACGAGCAGTACTTC; cdr3_aa: CASSLGPQGSSSYEQYF
clone_size: -; cdr3_length: 13; v_call: TRBV5-5; j_call: TRBJ2-5; d_call: -; cdr3_nt: TGTGCCAGCATCCCGGGGGACGTTGAGACCCAGTACTTC; cdr3_aa: CASIPGDVETQYF
clone_size: -; cdr3_length: 15; v_call: TRBV27; j_call: TRBJ2-3; d_call: TRBD1; cdr3_nt: TGTGCCAGCAGTCTACGGGACAGGGCACCAGATACGCAGTATTTT; cdr3_aa: CASSLRDRAPDTQYF
clone_size: -; cdr3_length: 14; v_call: TRBV2; j_call: TRBJ1-6; d_call: -; cdr3_nt: TGTGCCAGCAGTGAAGACAGGGCCTATTCACCCCTCCACTTT; cdr3_aa: CASSEDRAYSPLHF
clone_size: -; cdr3_length: 14; v_call: TRBV6-5; j_call: TRBJ1-2; d_call: -; cdr3_nt: TGTGCCAGCAGTTACTCCCGTGCGCTCTATGGCTACACCTTC; cdr3_aa: CASSYSRALYGYTF
clone_size: -; cdr3_length: 15; v_call: TRBV6-6; j_call: TRBJ2-7; d_call: -; cdr3_nt: TGTGCCAGCAGTTACTCGTTTCCGGGAGAGTACGAGCAGTACTTC; cdr3_aa: CASSYSFPGEYEQYF
clone_size: -; cdr3_length: 15; v_call: TRBV2; j_call: TRBJ1-5; d_call: TRBD1; cdr3_nt: TGTGCCAGCAGTGCGGGACAGGAATACAATCAGCCCCAGCATTTT; cdr3_aa: CASSAGQEYNQPQHF
clone_size: -; cdr3_length: 19; v_call: TRBV4-3; j_call: TRBJ2-6; d_call: TRBD2; cdr3_nt: TGCGCCAGCAGCCCCTTTCCCCAAAGCGGGAGCTCTGGGGCCAACGTCCTGACTTTC; cdr3_aa: CASSPFPQSGSSGANVLTF
clone_size: few; cdr3_length: 14; v_call: TRBV5-1; j_call: TRBJ2-7; d_call: -; cdr3_nt: TGCGCCAGCAGCTTGTCGGCAGCAGCCTACGAGCAGTACTTC; cdr3_aa: CASSLSAAAYEQYF
clone_size: -; cdr3_length: 13; v_call: TRBV7-3; j_call: TRBJ2-3; d_call: -; cdr3_nt: TGTGCCAGCAGCTTAACGTATGTGGATACGCAGTATTTT; cdr3_aa: CASSLTYVDTQYF
clone_size: -; cdr3_length: 12; v_call: TRBV29-1; j_call: TRBJ1-1; d_call: -; cdr3_nt: TGCAGCGGGAGGGACTTCGACACTGAAGCTTTCTTT; cdr3_aa: CSGRDFDTEAFF
clone_size: -; cdr3_length: 15; v_call: TRBV11-1; j_call: TRBJ1-4; d_call: TRBD1; cdr3_nt: TGTGCCAGCAGCTTAGTGGGACAGGGGAACGAAAAACTGTTTTTT; cdr3_aa: CASSLVGQGNEKLFF
clone_size: -; cdr3_length: 15; v_call: TRBV4-3; j_call: TRBJ2-2; d_call: TRBD1; cdr3_nt: TGCGCCAGCAGCCACCAGGGACAGGCTCCCGGGGAGCTGTTTTTT; cdr3_aa: CASSHQGQAPGELFF
clone_size: -; cdr3_length: 11; v_call: TRBV6-1; j_call: TRBJ2-1; d_call: -; cdr3_nt: TGTGCCAGCAGTGAAACCCGGGGACTGATCTTC; cdr3_aa: CASSETRGLIF
clone_size: -; cdr3_length: 16; v_call: TRBV7-9; j_call: TRBJ2-7; d_call: -; cdr3_nt: TGTGCCAGCAGCGGGGGGGCTCAGCGGGCTGTAGGCGAGCAGTACTTC; cdr3_aa: CASSGGAQRAVGEQYF
clone_size: -; cdr3_length: 12; v_call: TRBV6-1; j_call: TRBJ1-1; d_call: -; cdr3_nt: TGTGCCAGCAGTGAAAATCTCGCTGAAGCTTTCTTT; cdr3_aa: CASSENLAEAFF
clone_size: -; cdr3_length: 11; v_call: TRBV20-1; j_call: TRBJ2-2; d_call: TRBD1; cdr3_nt: TGCAGTGCTTTCAGGGGGCCGGAGCTGTTTTTT; cdr3_aa: CSAFRGPELFF
clone_size: -; cdr3_length: 16; v_call: TRBV5-6; j_call: TRBJ2-7; d_call: TRBD1; cdr3_nt: TGTGCCAGCAGCTTGGCTTGGGACAGGGATGTGAGGGAGCAGTACTTC; cdr3_aa: CASSLAWDRDVREQYF
clone_size: -; cdr3_length: 16; v_call: TRBV19; j_call: TRBJ1-1; d_call: -; cdr3_nt: TGTGCCAGTAGTATAGACGTCAGAGCAGGGAACACTGAAGCTTTCTTT; cdr3_aa: CASSIDVRAGNTEAFF
clone_size: -; cdr3_length: 13; v_call: TRBV21-1; j_call: TRBJ1-5; d_call: -; cdr3_nt: TGTGCCAGCAGCAAGATCCACGGTCAGCCCCAGCATTTT; cdr3_aa: CASSKIHGQPQHF
clone_size: -; cdr3_length: 18; v_call: TRBV28; j_call: TRBJ2-7; d_call: -; cdr3_nt: TGTGCCAGCAGTTCCTCCGGGACATCCCCCCGGTGGGGTTCCGAGCAGTACTTC; cdr3_aa: CASSSSGTSPRWGSEQYF
clone_size: -; cdr3_length: 16; v_call: TRBV7-8; j_call: TRBJ2-2; d_call: TRBD2; cdr3_nt: TGTGCCAGCAGCCTCCGACTAGCGGGAGCAGACGGGGAGCTGTTTTTT; cdr3_aa: CASSLRLAGADGELFF
clone_size: -; cdr3_length: 16; v_call: TRBV6-5; j_call: TRBJ2-7; d_call: TRBD2; cdr3_nt: TGTGCCAGCAGTTATCTCGCAAGGCGGGGGGTCTACGAGCAGTACTTC; cdr3_aa: CASSYLARRGVYEQYF
clone_size: -; cdr3_length: 13; v_call: TRBV6-5; j_call: TRBJ2-5; d_call: TRBD1; cdr3_nt: TGTGCCAGCGGGGACAGGGGACGAGAGACCCAGTACTTC; cdr3_aa: CASGDRGRETQYF
clone_size: -; cdr3_length: 14; v_call: TRBV5-4; j_call: TRBJ2-1; d_call: TRBD1; cdr3_nt: TGTGCCAGCAGCTCCAAGGACAGGTACAATGAGCAGTTCTTC; cdr3_aa: CASSSKDRYNEQFF
clone_size: once; cdr3_length: 14; v_call: TRBV5-1; j_call: TRBJ2-1; d_call: -; cdr3_nt: TGCGCCAGCAGCATAAGCGGTTCTTACAATGAGCAGTTCTTC; cdr3_aa: CASSISGSYNEQFF
clone_size: -; cdr3_length: 15; v_call: TRBV7-8; j_call: TRBJ1-4; d_call: TRBD1; cdr3_nt: TGTGCCAGCAGCTGGACAGGGAGGCCTAATGAAAAACTGTTTTTT; cdr3_aa: CASSWTGRPNEKLFF
clone_size: -; cdr3_length: 11; v_call: TRBV6-5; j_call: TRBJ2-3; d_call: TRBD2; cdr3_nt: TGTGCCGCGGGGGGGCTTGCTACGCAGTATTTT; cdr3_aa: CAAGGLATQYF
clone_size: large; cdr3_length: 15; v_call: TRBV27; j_call: TRBJ1-5; d_call: -; cdr3_nt: TGTGCCAGCAGTTTGGGGGGGTTAAACGATCAGCCCCAGCATTTT; cdr3_aa: CASSLGGLNDQPQHF
clone_size: -; cdr3_length: 11; v_call: TRBV2; j_call: TRBJ2-7; d_call: -; cdr3_nt: TGTGCCAGCAGTGAATCGACAGCAAAGTACTTC; cdr3_aa: CASSESTAKYF
clone_size: -; cdr3_length: 15; v_call: TRBV5-1; j_call: TRBJ1-1; d_call: -; cdr3_nt: TGCGCCAGCAGCTTGGGTATGGGGAGTAACACTGAAGCTTTCTTT; cdr3_aa: CASSLGMGSNTEAFF
clone_size: -; cdr3_length: 17; v_call: TRBV11-2; j_call: TRBJ2-7; d_call: TRBD2; cdr3_nt: TGTGCCAGCAGCTTGGGCCGTCTAGCGGGAGGGCCTGGCGAGCAGTACTTC; cdr3_aa: CASSLGRLAGGPGEQYF
clone_size: many; cdr3_length: 14; v_call: TRBV28; j_call: TRBJ1-2; d_call: TRBD1; cdr3_nt: TGTGCCAGCAGAGTAAGGGGGCTTAGCTATGGCTACACCTTC; cdr3_aa: CASRVRGLSYGYTF
clone_size: -; cdr3_length: 15; v_call: TRBV6-1; j_call: TRBJ1-1; d_call: -; cdr3_nt: TGTGCCAGCAGTGAGTTTGCCGGCCTCAACACTGAAGCTTTCTTT; cdr3_aa: CASSEFAGLNTEAFF
clone_size: -; cdr3_length: 15; v_call: TRBV5-6; j_call: TRBJ2-3; d_call: TRBD2; cdr3_nt: TGTGCCAGCAGCACCCCGGGACTAGGCGCAGATACGCAGTATTTT; cdr3_aa: CASSTPGLGADTQYF
clone_size: -; cdr3_length: 14; v_call: TRBV30; j_call: TRBJ2-5; d_call: TRBD2; cdr3_nt: TGTGCCTGGAGTGCCACTAGCGGGAGGGGGTCCCAGTACTTC; cdr3_aa: CAWSATSGRGSQYF
clone_size: -; cdr3_length: 16; v_call: TRBV5-1; j_call: TRBJ2-2; d_call: -; cdr3_nt: TGCGCCAGCAGTCCCCAGGCCAACACGAACACCGGGGAGCTGTTTTTT; cdr3_aa: CASSPQANTNTGELFF
clone_size: -; cdr3_length: 21; v_call: TRBV9; j_call: TRBJ2-5; d_call: TRBD2; cdr3_nt: TGTGCCAGCAGCGTAGCTAATCGTGTCGGGGGGGCCGGGTCCTCCGGAGAGACCCAGTACTTC; cdr3_aa: CASSVANRVGGAGSSGETQYF
clone_size: -; cdr3_length: 14; v_call: TRBV16; j_call: TRBJ2-2; d_call: -; cdr3_nt: TGTGCCAGCAGCCAATCGGCAAACACCGGGGAGCTGTTTTTT; cdr3_aa: CASSQSANTGELFF
clone_size: -; cdr3_length: 13; v_call: TRBV2; j_call: TRBJ2-2; d_call: -; cdr3_nt: TGTGCCAGCACCCGGGCGAACACCGGGGAGCTGTTTTTT; cdr3_aa: CASTRANTGELFF
clone_size: -; cdr3_length: 14; v_call: TRBV9; j_call: TRBJ1-2; d_call: TRBD1; cdr3_nt: TGTGCCAGCAGCCGCCGGACAGGCGGGAATGGCTACACCTTC; cdr3_aa: CASSRRTGGNGYTF